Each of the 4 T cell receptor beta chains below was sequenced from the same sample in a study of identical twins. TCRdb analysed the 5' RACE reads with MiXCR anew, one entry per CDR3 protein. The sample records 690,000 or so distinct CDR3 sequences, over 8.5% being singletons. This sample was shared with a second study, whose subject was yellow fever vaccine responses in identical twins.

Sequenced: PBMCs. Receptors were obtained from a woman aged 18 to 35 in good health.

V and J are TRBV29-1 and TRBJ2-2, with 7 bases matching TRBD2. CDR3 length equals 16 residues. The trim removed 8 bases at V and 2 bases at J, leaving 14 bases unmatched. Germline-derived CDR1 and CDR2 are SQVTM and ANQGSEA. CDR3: CSTDSGINSNTGELFF. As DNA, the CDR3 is TGCAGCACCGACAGCGGGATTAATTCCAACACCGGGGAGCTGTTTTTT.

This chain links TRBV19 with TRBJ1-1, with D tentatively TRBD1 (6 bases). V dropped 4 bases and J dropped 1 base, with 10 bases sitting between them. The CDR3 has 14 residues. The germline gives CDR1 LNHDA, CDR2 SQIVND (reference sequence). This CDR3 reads CASSTTGQNTEAFF. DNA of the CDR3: TGTGCCAGTAGTACGACGGGACAGAACACTGAAGCTTTCTTT. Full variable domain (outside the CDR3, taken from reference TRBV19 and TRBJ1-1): DGGITQSPKYLFRKEGQNVTLSCEQNLNHDAMYWYRQDPGQGLRLIYYSQIVNDFQKGDIAEGYSVSREKKESFPLTVTSAQKNPTAFYLCASSTTGQNTEAFFGQGTRLTVV.

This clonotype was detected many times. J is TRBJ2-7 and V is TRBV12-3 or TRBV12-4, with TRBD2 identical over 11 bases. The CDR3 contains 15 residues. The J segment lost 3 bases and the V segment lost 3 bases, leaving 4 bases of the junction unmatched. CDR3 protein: CASSFSSGRFYEQYF. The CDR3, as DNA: TGTGCCAGCAGTTTTTCTAGCGGGAGGTTCTACGAGCAGTACTTC.

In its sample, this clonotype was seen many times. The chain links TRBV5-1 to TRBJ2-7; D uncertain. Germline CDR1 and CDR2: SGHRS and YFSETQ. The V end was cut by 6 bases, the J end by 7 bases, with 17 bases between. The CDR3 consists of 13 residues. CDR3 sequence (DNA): TGCGCCAGCACCGCCGGGCCTCCAAGGGAGCAGTACTTC. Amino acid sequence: CASTAGPPREQYF.